What follows are 16 T cell receptor beta chains derived from one specimen sequenced in a study of blood T cells in healthy people across ages. A second PCR, run for about 6 to 11 cycles, used a sample-barcoded 5' primer plus a J-beta primer mix. A single record per CDR3 protein comes from TCRdb applying MiXCR to the 5' RACE reads. There are some 1.5 million distinct CDR3 sequences in the sample; about 28% occur only once, and about 8% lies in the top ten. Sequences were obtained from blood. The receptors here all came from a woman between 25 and 40 years old in good health.

This clonotype was observed a handful of times. This may arise from a read error, as a much more abundant clone is one base away. The chain combines TRBV5-1 with TRBJ2-7; 9 nucleotides match TRBD1. J was trimmed by 3 bases and V by 5 bases; bases with no gene match: 6. The germline CDR1 and CDR2 sequences are SGHRS and YFSETQ. CDR3 length: 14 amino acids. Here the CDR3 DNA reads TGCGCCAGCAGAAAGGGACAGGGTCGCTACGAGCAGTACTTC. This gives the protein CASRKGQGRYEQYF.

V is TRBV6-2 or TRBV6-3 and J is TRBJ1-5, with D perhaps matching TRBD1 (5 bases). From germline, CDR1 is MNHEY and CDR2 SVGEGT. The CDR3 has 11 amino acids. Trimming left V 6 bases short and J 15 bases short, with 15 bases between. The CDR3 coding sequence is TGTGCCAGCAGAACCGCCGGGGCGCTGCATTTT. It yields the protein CASRTAGALHF.

To note about this clonotype: A much larger clone lies a single base off, so this may be a read error. The V call is TRBV6-5, the J call TRBJ2-7; TRBD2 matches at 10 bases. CDR3 size: 14 residues. The V and J ends lost 10 bases and 2 bases, in that order; junction bases with no gene match: 8. In germline, CDR1 is MNHEY, CDR2 SVGAGI. CDR3 DNA sequence: TGTGCCAACATCTCGACTAGCGGGCCCTACGAGCAGTACTTC. Amino acid sequence: CANISTSGPYEQYF.

The V gene is TRBV28, the J gene TRBJ1-1; D is ambiguous. Germline V gene sequence: CDR1 MDHEN, CDR2 SYDVKM. Trimming cost V 4 bases and J 8 bases, with 14 bases left between them. The CDR3 contains 13 residues. The CDR3 DNA sequence: TGTGCCAGCAGTTCCCAGCCGACCTTAGAAGCTTTCTTT. This codes for CASSSQPTLEAFF.

The rearrangement uses TRBV18 and TRBJ2-5; D is unresolved. V gave up 2 bases and J gave up 5 bases, with 9 bases separating them. The CDR3 extends over 13 amino acids. The germline V gene encodes CDR1 KGHSH and CDR2 LQKENI. CDR3 loop: CASSPYPAETQYF. CDR3 DNA sequence: TGTGCCAGCTCACCATATCCAGCGGAGACCCAGTACTTC.

This clonotype was recorded at least ten times. This chain uses TRBV29-1 with TRBJ2-1, with TRBD1 matching 9 bases. The germline V gene encodes CDR1 SQVTM and CDR2 ANQGSEA. The CDR3 contains 13 residues. J was trimmed by 7 bases and V by 7 bases; bases with no gene match: 8. CDR3 sequence reads: CSGNRGLRNEQFF. The CDR3 DNA reads TGCAGCGGTAACAGGGGGCTTAGGAATGAGCAGTTCTTC.

The chain combines TRBV5-1 with TRBJ1-2; 11 nucleotides match TRBD1. Germline V gives CDR1 SGHRS, CDR2 YFSETQ. The CDR3 is 16 residues long. V gave up 4 bases and J gave up 0 bases; unmatched junction bases: 5. The CDR3 DNA reads as TGCGCCAGCAGCCACGGGACAGGGGGATCTAACTATGGCTACACCTTC. Translating gives CASSHGTGGSNYGYTF.

A few counts support this clonotype. The V call is TRBV7-9, the J call TRBJ2-7; 7 bases fit TRBD1. This CDR3 has 14 residues. V trimming: 4 bases; J trimming: 4 bases; junction bases outside the gene matches: 7. Germline loops: CDR1 SEHNR, CDR2 FQNEAQ (reference sequence). This chain's CDR3 is CASSSTGTEYEQYF. The CDR3, as DNA: TGTGCCAGCAGCTCCACCGGGACAGAGTACGAGCAGTACTTC.

This chain joins TRBV2 and TRBJ2-1; TRBD2 aligns across 11 bases. Trimming removed 7 bases from V and 6 bases from J; junction bases left unmatched: 8. The CDR3 sequence is 15 residues long. The germline V gene encodes CDR1 SNHLY and CDR2 FYNNEI. This CDR3 reads CASTGGSGRANEQFF. CDR3 sequence (DNA): TGTGCCAGCACGGGGGGTAGCGGGAGGGCCAATGAGCAGTTCTTC.

This clonotype was seen many times. CDR3 DNA: TGCGCCAGCAGCTTGATAGCGGGACATAGCACAGATACGCAGTATTTT. This encodes CASSLIAGHSTDTQYF. The gene calls are TRBV5-1 and TRBJ2-3; TRBD2 matches at 8 bases. CDR1 and CDR2 (germline): SGHRS, YFSETQ. V lost 1 base, J lost 0 bases, and 4 bases stayed unmatched. The CDR3 runs to 16 residues.

With regard to this clonotype: At one of its ends the junction is not consistent with the germline gene, which may arise from a read error. This rearrangement joins TRBV7-3 to TRBJ2-1; TRBD1 matches at 8 bases. The germline V gene encodes CDR1 SGHTA and CDR2 FQGTGA. CDR3 length equals 15 residues. CDR3 bases: TGTACCAGCAGCTCCCCAGGGGGCGCATCGAATGAGCAGTTCTTC. Translation: CTSSSPGGASNEQFF.

Concerning this clonotype: The germline gene is not matched at one end of the junction; a read error may be the cause. The chain couples TRBV4-3 to TRBJ1-1; the D is unclear. In germline, CDR1 is LGHNA, CDR2 YSLEER. This CDR3 region has 14 residues. The CDR3 sequence: CASSQQPVNTEAFF. CDR3 DNA sequence: TGCGCCAGCAGCCAACAACCAGTAAACACCGAAGCTTTCTTT.

This clonotype was observed at least ten times. V is TRBV20-1 and J is TRBJ2-7, with 16 bases aligning to TRBD2. Losses at the gene ends were 5 bases for V and 2 bases for J; bases not matched to a gene: 6. Germline V gene lookup returns CDR1 DFQATT and CDR2 SNEGSKA (reference sequence). This CDR3 spans 16 amino acids. Here the CDR3 reads CSAYSGTSGRAYEQYF. CDR3 nucleotides: TGCAGTGCTTATTCCGGGACTAGCGGGAGGGCCTACGAGCAGTACTTC.

The rearrangement links TRBV20-1 to TRBJ2-1; the D gene is possibly TRBD1 (6 bases). Germline CDR1 and CDR2: DFQATT and SNEGSKA (reference sequence). CDR3 length: 14 residues. V was shortened by 4 bases and J by 8 bases, with 18 bases between the two germline ends. The CDR3: CSATQSTGIDEQFF. The CDR3 DNA sequence: TGCAGTGCTACACAGAGTACAGGGATAGATGAGCAGTTCTTC.

In its sample, this clonotype was seen a few times. This chain connects TRBV20-1 to TRBJ2-7, with 7 bases lining up with TRBD1. After removal of 5 bases from V and 6 bases from J, the junction contained 10 bases not matched to a gene. The CDR3 spans 13 residues. Germline V CDR1 and CDR2: DFQATT, SNEGSKA (reference sequence). The CDR3 loop reads CSAPKTGRSEQYF. The CDR3 DNA sequence: TGCAGTGCTCCGAAGACAGGGCGGAGCGAGCAGTACTTC.

A word on this clonotype: One junction end does not reproduce the germline sequence, and a read error may be involved. This chain connects TRBV7-2 to TRBJ2-4, with D possibly matching TRBD2 (5 bases). The CDR3 runs to 14 residues. The germline gives CDR1 SGHTA, CDR2 FQGNSA. The CDR3 DNA sequence: TGTGCCAGCAGCTTATATGGGGAGAGGGAGACCCAGGACTTC. Translating gives CASSLYGERETQDF.